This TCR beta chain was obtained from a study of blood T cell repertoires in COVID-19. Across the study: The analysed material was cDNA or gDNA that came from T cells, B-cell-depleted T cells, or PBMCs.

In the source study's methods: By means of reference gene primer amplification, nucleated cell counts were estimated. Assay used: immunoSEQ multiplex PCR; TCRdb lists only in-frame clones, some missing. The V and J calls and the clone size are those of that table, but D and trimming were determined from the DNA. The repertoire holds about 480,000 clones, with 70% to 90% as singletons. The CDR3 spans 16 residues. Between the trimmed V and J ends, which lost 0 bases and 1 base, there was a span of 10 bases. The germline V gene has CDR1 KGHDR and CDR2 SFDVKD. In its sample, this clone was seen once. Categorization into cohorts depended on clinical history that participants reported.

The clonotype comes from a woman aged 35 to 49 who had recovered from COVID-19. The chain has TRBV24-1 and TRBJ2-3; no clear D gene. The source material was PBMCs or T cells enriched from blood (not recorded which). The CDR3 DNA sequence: TGTGCCACCAGTGATTTGGTGGGCTTCGGCACAGATACGCAGTATTTT. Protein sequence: CATSDLVGFGTDTQYF.